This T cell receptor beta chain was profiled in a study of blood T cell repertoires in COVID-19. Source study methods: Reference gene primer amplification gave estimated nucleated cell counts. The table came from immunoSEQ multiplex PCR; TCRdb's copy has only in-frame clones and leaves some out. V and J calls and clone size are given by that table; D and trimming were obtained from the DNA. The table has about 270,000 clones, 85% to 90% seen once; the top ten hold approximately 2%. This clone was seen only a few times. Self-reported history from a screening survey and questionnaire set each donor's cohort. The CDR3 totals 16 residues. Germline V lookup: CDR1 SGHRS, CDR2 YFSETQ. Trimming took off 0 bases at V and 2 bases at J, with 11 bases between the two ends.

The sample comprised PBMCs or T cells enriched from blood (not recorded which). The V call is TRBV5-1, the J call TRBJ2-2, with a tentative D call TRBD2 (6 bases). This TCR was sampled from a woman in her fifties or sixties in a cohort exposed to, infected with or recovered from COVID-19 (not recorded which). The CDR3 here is CASSLAGGGNTGELFF. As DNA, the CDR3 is TGCGCCAGCAGCTTGGCCGGGGGAGGAAACACCGGGGAGCTGTTTTTT.